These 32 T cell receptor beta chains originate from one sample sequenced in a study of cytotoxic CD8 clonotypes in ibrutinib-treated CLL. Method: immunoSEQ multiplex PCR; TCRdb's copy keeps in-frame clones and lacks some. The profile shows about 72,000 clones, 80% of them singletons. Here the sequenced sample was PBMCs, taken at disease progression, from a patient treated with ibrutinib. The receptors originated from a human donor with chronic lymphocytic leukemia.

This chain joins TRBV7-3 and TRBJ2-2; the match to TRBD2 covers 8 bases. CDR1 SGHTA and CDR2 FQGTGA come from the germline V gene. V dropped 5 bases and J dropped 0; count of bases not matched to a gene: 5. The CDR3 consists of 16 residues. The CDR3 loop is CASSPIAGPNTGELFF. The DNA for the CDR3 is TGTGCCAGCAGCCCCATAGCGGGACCGAACACCGGGGAGCTGTTTTTT.

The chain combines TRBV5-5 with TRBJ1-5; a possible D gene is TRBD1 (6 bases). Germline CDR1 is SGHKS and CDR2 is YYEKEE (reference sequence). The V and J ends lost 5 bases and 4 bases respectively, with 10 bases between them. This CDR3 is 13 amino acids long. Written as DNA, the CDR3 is TGTGCCAGCAGTAGGGACATAAATCAGCCCCAGCATTTT. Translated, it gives CASSRDINQPQHF.

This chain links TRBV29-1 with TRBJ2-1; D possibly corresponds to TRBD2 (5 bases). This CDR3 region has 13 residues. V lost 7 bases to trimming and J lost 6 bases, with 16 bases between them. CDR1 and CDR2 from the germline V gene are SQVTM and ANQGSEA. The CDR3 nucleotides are TGCAGCGGCGGGCTAGCCACAGCCAATGAGCAGTTCTTC. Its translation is CSGGLATANEQFF.

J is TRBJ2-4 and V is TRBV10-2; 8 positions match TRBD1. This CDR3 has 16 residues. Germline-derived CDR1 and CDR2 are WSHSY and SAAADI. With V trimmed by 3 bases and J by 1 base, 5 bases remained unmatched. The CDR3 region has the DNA TGCGCCAGCAGTGACAGGGGGCTGGGGGCCAAAAACATTCAGTACTTC. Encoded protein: CASSDRGLGAKNIQYF.

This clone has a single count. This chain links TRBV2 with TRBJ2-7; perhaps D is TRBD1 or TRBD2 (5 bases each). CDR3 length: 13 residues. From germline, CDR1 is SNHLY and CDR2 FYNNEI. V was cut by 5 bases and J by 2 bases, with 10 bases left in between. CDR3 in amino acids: CASSSQGPYEQYF. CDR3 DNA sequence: TGTGCCAGCAGTTCTCAGGGACCCTACGAGCAGTACTTC.

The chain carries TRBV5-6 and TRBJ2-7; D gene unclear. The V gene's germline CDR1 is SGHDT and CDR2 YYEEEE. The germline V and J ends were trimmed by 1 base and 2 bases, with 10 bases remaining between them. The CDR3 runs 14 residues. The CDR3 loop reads CASSLQYRTYEQYF. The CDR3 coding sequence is TGTGCCAGCAGCTTGCAGTATAGAACCTACGAGCAGTACTTC.

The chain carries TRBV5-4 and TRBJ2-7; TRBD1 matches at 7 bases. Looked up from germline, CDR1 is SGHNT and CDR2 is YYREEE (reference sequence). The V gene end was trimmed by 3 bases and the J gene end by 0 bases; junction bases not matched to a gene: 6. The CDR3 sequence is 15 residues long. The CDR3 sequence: CASSWGTVSSYEQYF. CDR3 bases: TGTGCCAGCAGCTGGGGGACAGTTAGCTCCTACGAGCAGTACTTC.

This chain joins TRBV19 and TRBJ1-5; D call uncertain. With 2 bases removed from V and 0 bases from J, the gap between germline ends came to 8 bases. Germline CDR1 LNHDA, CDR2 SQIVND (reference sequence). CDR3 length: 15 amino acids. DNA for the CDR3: TGTGCCAGTAGTATACGACACAATAGCAATCAGCCCCAGCATTTT. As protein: CASSIRHNSNQPQHF.

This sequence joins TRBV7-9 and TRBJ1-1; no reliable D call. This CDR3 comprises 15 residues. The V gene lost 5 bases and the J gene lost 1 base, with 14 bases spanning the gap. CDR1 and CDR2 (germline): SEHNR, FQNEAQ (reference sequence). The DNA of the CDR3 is TGTGCCAGCAGCCCCCGAGGGATTCCGAACACTGAAGCTTTCTTT. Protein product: CASSPRGIPNTEAFF.

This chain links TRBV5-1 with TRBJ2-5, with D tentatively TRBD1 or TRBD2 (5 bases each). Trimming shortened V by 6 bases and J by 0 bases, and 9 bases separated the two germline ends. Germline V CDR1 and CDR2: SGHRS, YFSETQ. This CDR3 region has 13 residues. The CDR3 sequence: CASNEGNQETQYF. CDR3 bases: TGCGCCAGCAACGAGGGGAACCAAGAGACCCAGTACTTC. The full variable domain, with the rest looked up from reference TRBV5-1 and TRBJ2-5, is KAGVTQTPRYLIKTRGQQVTLSCSPISGHRSVSWYQQTPGQGLQFLFEYFSETQRNKGNFPGRFSGRQFSNSRSEMNVSTLELGDSALYLCASNEGNQETQYFGPGTRLLVL.

This CDR3 reads CASSPQGRDPTEAFF. CDR3 DNA sequence: TGTGCCAGCTCACCACAGGGTCGGGACCCCACTGAAGCTTTCTTT. The J gene is TRBJ1-1, the V gene TRBV18, with D tentatively TRBD1 (5 bases). This CDR3 has 15 amino acids. The germline V gene has CDR1 KGHSH and CDR2 LQKENI. The V end lost 1 base, the J end lost 4 bases, and 13 bases lay between the germline ends.

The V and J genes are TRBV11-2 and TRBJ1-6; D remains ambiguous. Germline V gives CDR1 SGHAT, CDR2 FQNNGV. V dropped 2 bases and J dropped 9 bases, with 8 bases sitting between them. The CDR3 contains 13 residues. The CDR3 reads CASSLIMVSPLHF. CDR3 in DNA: TGTGCCAGCAGCTTAATCATGGTTTCACCCCTCCACTTT.

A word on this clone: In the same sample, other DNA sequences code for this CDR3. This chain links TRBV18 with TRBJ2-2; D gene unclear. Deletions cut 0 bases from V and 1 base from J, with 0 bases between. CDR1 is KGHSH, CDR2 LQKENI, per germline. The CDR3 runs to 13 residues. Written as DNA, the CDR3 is TGTGCCAGCTCACCACCGAACACCGGGGAGCTGTTTTTT. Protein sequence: CASSPPNTGELFF.

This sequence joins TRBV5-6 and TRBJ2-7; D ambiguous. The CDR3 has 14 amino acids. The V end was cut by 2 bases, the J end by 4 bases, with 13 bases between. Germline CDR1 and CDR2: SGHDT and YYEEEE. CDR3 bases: TGTGCCAGCAGCTTCAGATTCTCTGGGTACGAGCAGTACTTC. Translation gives CASSFRFSGYEQYF.

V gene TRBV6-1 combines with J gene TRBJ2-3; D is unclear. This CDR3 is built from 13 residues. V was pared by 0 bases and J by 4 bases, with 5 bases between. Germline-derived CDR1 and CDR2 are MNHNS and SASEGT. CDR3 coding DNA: TGTGCCAGCAGTGAAGCAATCCCAGATACGCAGTATTTT. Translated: CASSEAIPDTQYF.

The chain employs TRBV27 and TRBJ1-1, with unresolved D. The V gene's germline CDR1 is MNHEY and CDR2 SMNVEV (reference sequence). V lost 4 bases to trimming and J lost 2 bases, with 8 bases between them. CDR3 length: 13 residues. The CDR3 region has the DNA TGTGCCAGCAGTTACTCAGAAAACACTGAAGCTTTCTTT. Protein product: CASSYSENTEAFF.

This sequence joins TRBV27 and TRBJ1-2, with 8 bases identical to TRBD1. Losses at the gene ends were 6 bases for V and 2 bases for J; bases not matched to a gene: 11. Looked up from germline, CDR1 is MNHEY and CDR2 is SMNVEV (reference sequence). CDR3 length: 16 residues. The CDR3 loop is CASRRLAGGPNYGYTF. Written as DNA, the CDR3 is TGTGCCAGCAGGCGACTCGCAGGGGGCCCCAACTATGGCTACACCTTC.

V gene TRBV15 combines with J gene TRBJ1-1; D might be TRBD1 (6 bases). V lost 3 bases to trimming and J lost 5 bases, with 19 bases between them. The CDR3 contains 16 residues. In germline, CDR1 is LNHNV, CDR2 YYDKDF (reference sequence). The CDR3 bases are TGTGCCACCAGCAGCTTAATGACAGGCGGGTCGACTGAAGCTTTCTTT. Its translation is CATSSLMTGGSTEAFF.

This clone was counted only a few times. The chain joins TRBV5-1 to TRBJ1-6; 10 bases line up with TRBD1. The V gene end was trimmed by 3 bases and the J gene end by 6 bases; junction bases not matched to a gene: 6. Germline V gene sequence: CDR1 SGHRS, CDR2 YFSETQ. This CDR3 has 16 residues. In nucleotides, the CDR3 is TGCGCCAGCAGCTCAGGCCGGGACAGGGGTAATTCACCCCTCCACTTT. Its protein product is CASSSGRDRGNSPLHF. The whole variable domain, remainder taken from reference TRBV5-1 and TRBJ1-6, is KAGVTQTPRYLIKTRGQQVTLSCSPISGHRSVSWYQQTPGQGLQFLFEYFSETQRNKGNFPGRFSGRQFSNSRSEMNVSTLELGDSALYLCASSSGRDRGNSPLHFGNGTRLTVT.

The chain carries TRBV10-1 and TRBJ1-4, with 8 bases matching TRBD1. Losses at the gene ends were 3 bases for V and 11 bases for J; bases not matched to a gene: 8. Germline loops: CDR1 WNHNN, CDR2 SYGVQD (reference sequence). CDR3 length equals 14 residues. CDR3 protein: CASSDISDRGKLFF. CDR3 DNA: TGCGCCAGCAGTGATATCTCTGACAGGGGTAAACTGTTTTTT.

The CDR3 DNA reads TGTGCCAGCACCAAGCGGGAGGGCCCCGGGGAGCTGTTTTTT. This sequence encodes CASTKREGPGELFF. The chain uses TRBV6-6 and TRBJ2-2; 10 bases agree with TRBD2. V trimming: 7 bases; J trimming: 6 bases; junction bases outside the gene matches: 5. The CDR3 consists of 14 residues. Germline V gene sequence: CDR1 MNHNY, CDR2 SVGAGI (reference sequence).

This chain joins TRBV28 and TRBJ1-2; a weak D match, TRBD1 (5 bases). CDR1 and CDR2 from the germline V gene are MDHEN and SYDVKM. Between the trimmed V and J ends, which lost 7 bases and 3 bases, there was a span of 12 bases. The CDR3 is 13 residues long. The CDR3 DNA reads TGTGCCAGCAACAAATGGGGGGACTATGGCTACACCTTC. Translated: CASNKWGDYGYTF.

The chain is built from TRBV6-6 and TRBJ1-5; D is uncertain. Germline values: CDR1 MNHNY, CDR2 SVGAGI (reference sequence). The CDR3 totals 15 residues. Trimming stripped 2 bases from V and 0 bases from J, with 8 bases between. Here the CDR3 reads CASSYIRYSNQPQHF. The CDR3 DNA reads TGTGCCAGCAGTTACATCAGGTATAGCAATCAGCCCCAGCATTTT.

The CDR3 loop is CASSYGYEQYF. The CDR3 region has the DNA TGCGCCAGCAGCTACGGGTACGAGCAGTACTTC. V usage is TRBV5-1 and J usage is TRBJ2-7, with no clear D. The V gene lost 3 bases and the J gene lost 4 bases, with 5 bases spanning the gap. The germline V gene encodes CDR1 SGHRS and CDR2 YFSETQ. This CDR3 is built from 11 residues. Full variable domain (outside the CDR3, taken from reference TRBV5-1 and TRBJ2-7): KAGVTQTPRYLIKTRGQQVTLSCSPISGHRSVSWYQQTPGQGLQFLFEYFSETQRNKGNFPGRFSGRQFSNSRSEMNVSTLELGDSALYLCASSYGYEQYFGPGTRLTVT.

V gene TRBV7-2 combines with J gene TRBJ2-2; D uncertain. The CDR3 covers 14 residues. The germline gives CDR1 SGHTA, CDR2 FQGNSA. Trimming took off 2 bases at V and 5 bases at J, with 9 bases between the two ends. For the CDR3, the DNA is TGTGCCAGCAGCTTAATGGTTGAGACCGGGGAGCTGTTTTTT. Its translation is CASSLMVETGELFF.

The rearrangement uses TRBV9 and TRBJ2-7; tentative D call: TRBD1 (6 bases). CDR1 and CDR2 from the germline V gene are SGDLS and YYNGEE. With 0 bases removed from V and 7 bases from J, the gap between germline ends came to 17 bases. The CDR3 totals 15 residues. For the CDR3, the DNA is TGTGCCAGCAGCGTAGCGGTATGGGGGCAAGCGGAGCAGTACTTC. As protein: CASSVAVWGQAEQYF.

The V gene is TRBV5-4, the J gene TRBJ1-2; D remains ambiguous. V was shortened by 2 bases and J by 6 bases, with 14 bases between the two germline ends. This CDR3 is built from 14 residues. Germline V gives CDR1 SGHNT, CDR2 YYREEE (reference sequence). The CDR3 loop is CASSFRPPVNGYTF. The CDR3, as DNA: TGTGCCAGCAGCTTCCGTCCCCCGGTTAATGGCTACACCTTC. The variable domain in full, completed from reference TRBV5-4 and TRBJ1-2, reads ETGVTQSPTHLIKTRGQQVTLRCSSQSGHNTVSWYQQALGQGPQFIFQYYREEENGRGNFPPRFSGLQFPNYSSELNVNALELDDSALYLCASSFRPPVNGYTFGSGTRLTVV.

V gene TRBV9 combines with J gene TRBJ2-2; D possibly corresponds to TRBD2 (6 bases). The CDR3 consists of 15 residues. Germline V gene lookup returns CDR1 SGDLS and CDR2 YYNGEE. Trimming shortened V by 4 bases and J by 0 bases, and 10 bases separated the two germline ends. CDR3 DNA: TGTGCCAGCAGCAAATGGGGGGCGAACACCGGGGAGCTGTTTTTT. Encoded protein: CASSKWGANTGELFF.

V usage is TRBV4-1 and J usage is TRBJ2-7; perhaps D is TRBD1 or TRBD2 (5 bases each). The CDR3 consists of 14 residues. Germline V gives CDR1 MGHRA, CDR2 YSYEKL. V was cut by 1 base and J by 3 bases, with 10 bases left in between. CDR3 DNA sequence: TGCGCCAGCAGCCAAGTCGGGGCAGACTACGAGCAGTACTTC. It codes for CASSQVGADYEQYF.

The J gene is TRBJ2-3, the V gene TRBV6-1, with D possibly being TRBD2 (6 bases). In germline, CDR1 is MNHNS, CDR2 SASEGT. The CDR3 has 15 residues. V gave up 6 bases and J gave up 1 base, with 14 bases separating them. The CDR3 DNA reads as TGTGCCAGCAGGAATCTCGGGGGAGGCACAGATACGCAGTATTTT. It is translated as CASRNLGGGTDTQYF.

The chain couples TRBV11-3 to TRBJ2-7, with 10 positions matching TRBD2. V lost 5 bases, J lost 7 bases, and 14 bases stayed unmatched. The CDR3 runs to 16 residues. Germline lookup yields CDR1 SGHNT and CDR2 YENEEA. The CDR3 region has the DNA TGTGCCAGCAGCCCGGCTAGCGGGAGCGGTAGTGGTGAGCAGTACTTC. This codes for CASSPASGSGSGEQYF.

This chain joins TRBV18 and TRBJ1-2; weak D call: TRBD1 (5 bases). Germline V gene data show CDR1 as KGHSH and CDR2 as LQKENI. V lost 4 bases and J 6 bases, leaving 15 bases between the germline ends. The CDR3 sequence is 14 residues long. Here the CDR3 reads CASSLDSGMDGYTF. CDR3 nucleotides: TGTGCCAGCTCACTGGATTCAGGGATGGATGGCTACACCTTC.